This T cell receptor beta chain came from a study of T cells in Graves' hyperthyroidism and ophthalmopathy. TCR beta CDR3 regions were amplified from RNA transcripts. HTBI primers drove first-round RT-PCR of the TCR CDR3. MiXCR, run by TCRdb on the multiplex PCR reads, gives a single entry per CDR3 protein. The sample lists about 300,000 distinct CDR3 sequences, 13% seen once, with roughly 8.5% in the top ten. The V and J ends lost 0 bases and 9 bases respectively, with 15 bases between them. CDR1 GTSNPN and CDR2 SVGIG come from the germline V gene (reference sequence). This CDR3 is built from 15 residues. Overall study results and limits: The model predicted ophthalmopathy a median approximately six months before onset. Separating ophthalmopathy from stable hyperthyroidism was achieved by a 13 V-J model. Blood held most thyroid clonotypes expanded above 0.001 frequency.

A few counts support this clonotype. Antigen specificity is unknown. Clinicians diagnosed patients from clinical symptoms, serum thyroxine and TRAb, thyroid ultrasound and orbital computed tomography. This sequence originates from a woman aged 25 to 39 with Graves' hyperthyroidism that later progressed to Graves' ophthalmopathy. The sequencing input was blood. V gene TRBV30 combines with J gene TRBJ1-6; D is unresolved. This CDR3 is CAWSVRAEGSSPLHF. CDR3 DNA: TGTGCCTGGAGTGTACGGGCGGAGGGTAGTTCACCCCTCCACTTT.